This T cell receptor (beta chain) was found in a study of blood T cell repertoires in COVID-19. At the level of the study: Collection of acute and convalescent COVID-19 samples took place in the United States, Italy and Spain. PBMCs, B-cell-depleted T cells, or T cells provided the cDNA or gDNA that made up the material.

Repertoires were generated with immunoSEQ multiplex PCR, while TCRdb's copy carries only in-frame clones and drops some. The sample has roughly 93,000 clones; over 70% are singletons. The CDR3 is made up of 15 amino acids. Germline V gene sequence: CDR1 MNHEY, CDR2 SMNVEV (reference sequence). V lost 8 bases and J lost 6; bases outside the gene matches: 12. The clonotype was recovered from a human donor in a cohort sampled during active COVID-19. The sample was peripheral blood. This chain uses TRBV27 with TRBJ2-3; 9 nucleotides line up with TRBD2. As DNA, the CDR3 is TGTGCCAGCCACCTCCGGGGGACTAGCCTCGATACGCAGTATTTT. This codes for CASHLRGTSLDTQYF.